These 2 T cell receptor beta chains originate from one sample sequenced in a study of blood T cell repertoires in COVID-19. Here immunoSEQ multiplex PCR was the method, and the copy in TCRdb shows in-frame clones only, minus some. The sample contains about 330,000 clones, around nine tenths of which appear only once. Sequences were obtained from peripheral blood. The receptors here all came from a woman aged 45 to 65 with active or convalescent COVID-19.

The gene calls are TRBV12-3 or TRBV12-4 and TRBJ2-1, with D possibly matching TRBD2 (5 bases). The CDR3 length is 12 residues. V lost 5 bases to trimming and J lost 9 bases, with 11 bases between them. The CDR3 nucleotides read TGTGCCAGCAGTCATAGGAGGAGTGAGCAGTTCTTC. Its translation: CASSHRRSEQFF.

The rearrangement links TRBV7-9 to TRBJ1-1; TRBD1 might be the D (5 bases). The CDR3 covers 15 residues. Germline V gene lookup returns CDR1 SEHNR and CDR2 FQNEAQ (reference sequence). V lost 1 base and J 4 bases, leaving 13 bases between the germline ends. CDR3 DNA sequence: TGTGCCAGCAGCTTAGAAGGCGGGGGGTTCACTGAAGCTTTCTTT. It is translated as CASSLEGGGFTEAFF.